This T cell receptor beta chain was identified in a study of regulatory T cells in long-lasting Graves disease. Study observations and caveats: Whereas about a thousand public clonotypes were shared by new patients, persistent patients shared more, at 2,741.

This clonotype was detected a few times. Its antigen is currently unknown. Arm-PCR of CDR3 regions and iRepertoire HTBI primers were the basis on which TCR beta libraries were built. TCRdb reprocessed the multiplex PCR reads via MiXCR and lists one record per CDR3 protein. The sample lists about 560,000 distinct CDR3 sequences, approximately 16% occurring once. Germline values: CDR1 SGHDN, CDR2 FVKESK. The J segment lost 8 bases and the V segment lost 0 bases, leaving 5 bases of the junction unmatched. The CDR3 spans 16 residues. Stated time point: newly diagnosed GD, antithyroid drugs for less than 3 months. RNA from PBMCs was the source of the TCR library. Doctors identified Graves' disease using the American Thyroid Association guidelines. These data also featured in a second study, about T cells in Graves' hyperthyroidism and ophthalmopathy. From that second work: With a duration under 2 months, the hyperthyroidism was newly diagnosed in patients aged 18 to 65.

Specimen: peripheral blood mononuclear cells (PBMCs), collected at new diagnosis, from a patient treated with antithyroid drugs. The chain is built from TRBV14 and TRBJ2-1, with 12 bases matching TRBD2. This receptor was identified in a man aged 18-30 years with Graves disease. The CDR3 nucleotides are TGTGCCAGCAGCCAAGAATCAGGACTAGCGGGGCATGAGCAGTTCTTC. It is translated as CASSQESGLAGHEQFF. Supplemented by reference TRBV14 and TRBJ2-1, the full variable domain reads EAGVTQFPSHSVIEKGQTVTLRCDPISGHDNLYWYRRVMGKEIKFLLHFVKESKQDESGMPNNRFLAERTGGTYSTLKVQPAELEDSGVYFCASSQESGLAGHEQFFGPGTRLTVL.